The 3 T cell receptor beta chains in this list originate from one sample, sequenced in a study of cytomegalovirus exposure and HLA in healthy donors. The data were produced by immunoSEQ multiplex PCR, yet TCRdb's version contains in-frame clones alone and is incomplete. Of 120,000 or so clones in the sample, over 65% were seen once. The sample was PBMCs. All receptors derive from a woman aged 25 to 39 in good health and CMV-seronegative.

The V call is TRBV7-2, the J call TRBJ2-7, with 8 positions matching TRBD1. CDR3 size: 14 residues. Germline values: CDR1 SGHTA, CDR2 FQGNSA. The V and J ends lost 3 bases and 4 bases, in that order; junction bases with no gene match: 5. The CDR3 spells CASSFRQGIYEQYF. Here the CDR3 DNA reads TGTGCCAGCAGCTTTAGACAGGGGATTTACGAGCAGTACTTC.

The chain uses TRBV19 and TRBJ1-1; TRBD1 is a possible D gene (5 bases). V shed 7 bases and J shed 5 bases, with 11 bases lying between them. CDR1 and CDR2 from the germline V gene are LNHDA and SQIVND (reference sequence). This CDR3 spans 12 amino acids. For the CDR3, the DNA is TGTGCCAGTATCAGGGTTGGTACTGAAGCTTTCTTT. Amino acid sequence: CASIRVGTEAFF.

The rearrangement links TRBV5-8 to TRBJ2-7; 8 positions agree with TRBD2. This CDR3 has 14 amino acids. V trimming: 3 bases; J trimming: 3 bases; junction bases outside the gene matches: 5. Germline V CDR1 and CDR2: SGHTS, YDEGEE. The CDR3 spells CASSSGGASYEQYF. CDR3 DNA sequence: TGTGCCAGCAGCTCGGGGGGGGCGAGCTACGAGCAGTACTTC.